This TCR beta chain came from a study of T cells in localized non-small cell lung cancer. This clone was counted a single time. What it recognizes is unknown. Germline values: CDR1 MNHNS, CDR2 SASEGT. V shed 4 bases and J shed 10 bases, with 13 bases lying between them. The length of the CDR3 is 12 residues. Study results and limitations: Longer overall survival was seen with higher T cell density measured in blood. Median detection of top 100 tumor clones in adjacent lung was about 52 clones. Peak T cell clonality was found in uninvolved adjacent lung, exceeding tumor.

The data were produced by immunoSEQ multiplex PCR, yet TCRdb's version contains in-frame clones alone and is incomplete. There are approximately 23,000 clones in the sample; 85% to 90% occur only once, and 10% to 15% lies in the top ten. This chain joins TRBV6-1 and TRBJ1-1; D unclear. The sequence was collected from a male donor older than 55 with stage I lung adenocarcinoma. Specimen: peripheral blood, collected before any cancer treatment. The CDR3 region has the DNA TGTGCCAGCAGTGTGGAAGGGTACACAGCTTTCTTT. As protein: CASSVEGYTAFF.